These 3 T cell receptor beta chains were all obtained from the same sample, sequenced in a study of blood T cell repertoires in COVID-19. Generated by immunoSEQ multiplex PCR, the TCRdb table keeps only in-frame clones and is missing some. The data show about 160,000 clones, with about nine tenths seen just once and approximately 4.1% held by the top ten. Sequencing was carried out using peripheral blood. The receptors shown here come from a woman aged 55-70 years with active or convalescent COVID-19.

The rearrangement uses TRBV19 and TRBJ1-1, with D possibly TRBD1 on 6 matching bases. Germline V gene lookup returns CDR1 LNHDA and CDR2 SQIVND (reference sequence). Trimming left V 6 bases short and J 1 base short, with 12 bases between. The CDR3 contains 14 residues. Here the CDR3 DNA reads TGTGCCAGTAGACATCCGGGACAGAACACTGAAGCTTTCTTT. It encodes CASRHPGQNTEAFF.

This clone has only one observation. V and J are TRBV9 and TRBJ2-7; D possibly corresponds to TRBD1 (5 bases). The V gene's germline CDR1 is SGDLS and CDR2 YYNGEE. The CDR3 length is 13 residues. The V end was cut by 0 bases, the J end by 5 bases, with 9 bases between. This chain's CDR3 is CASSVAWGDEQYF. CDR3 in DNA: TGTGCCAGCAGCGTAGCGTGGGGCGACGAGCAGTACTTC. The full variable domain, in which reference TRBV9 and TRBJ2-7 provide the parts outside the CDR3, is DSGVTQTPKHLITATGQRVTLRCSPRSGDLSVYWYQQSLDQGLQFLIQYYNGEERAKGNILERFSAQQFPDLHSELNLSSLELGDSALYFCASSVAWGDEQYFGPGTRLTVT.

The count of this clone is one. The chain is built from TRBV3-1 (or the pseudogene TRBV3-2) and TRBJ1-2; no clear D. Between the trimmed V and J ends, which lost 1 base and 8 bases, there was a span of 11 bases. Per germline, CDR1 LGHDT and CDR2 YNNKEL (reference sequence). The CDR3 is made up of 13 amino acids. The CDR3 spells CASSQGRSVGYTF. In DNA form, the CDR3 reads TGTGCCAGCAGCCAAGGGCGGTCCGTGGGCTACACCTTC.